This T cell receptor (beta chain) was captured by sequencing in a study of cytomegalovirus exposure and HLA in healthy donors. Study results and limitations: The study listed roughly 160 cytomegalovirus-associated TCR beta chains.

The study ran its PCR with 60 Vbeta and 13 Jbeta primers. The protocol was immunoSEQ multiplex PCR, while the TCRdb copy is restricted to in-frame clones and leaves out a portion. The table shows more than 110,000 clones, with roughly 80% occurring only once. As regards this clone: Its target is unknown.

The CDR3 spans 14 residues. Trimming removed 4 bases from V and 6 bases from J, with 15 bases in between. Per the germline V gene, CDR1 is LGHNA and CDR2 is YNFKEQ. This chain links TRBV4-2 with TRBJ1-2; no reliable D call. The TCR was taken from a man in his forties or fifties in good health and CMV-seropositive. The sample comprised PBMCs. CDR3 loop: CASSRVPGTDGYTF. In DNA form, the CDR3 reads TGTGCCAGCAGCCGGGTCCCAGGAACGGATGGCTACACCTTC.